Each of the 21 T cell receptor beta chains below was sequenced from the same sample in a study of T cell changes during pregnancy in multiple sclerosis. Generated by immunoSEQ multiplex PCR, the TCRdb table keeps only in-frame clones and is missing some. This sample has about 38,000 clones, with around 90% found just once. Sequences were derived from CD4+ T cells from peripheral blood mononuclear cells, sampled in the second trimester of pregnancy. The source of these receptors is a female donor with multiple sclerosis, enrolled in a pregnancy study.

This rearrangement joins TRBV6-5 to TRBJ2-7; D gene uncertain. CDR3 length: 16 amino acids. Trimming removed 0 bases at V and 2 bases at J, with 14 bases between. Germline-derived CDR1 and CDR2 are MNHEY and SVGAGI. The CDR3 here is CASSYSRFSVTYEQYF. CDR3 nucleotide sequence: TGTGCCAGCAGTTACTCGAGGTTTTCTGTAACCTACGAGCAGTACTTC.

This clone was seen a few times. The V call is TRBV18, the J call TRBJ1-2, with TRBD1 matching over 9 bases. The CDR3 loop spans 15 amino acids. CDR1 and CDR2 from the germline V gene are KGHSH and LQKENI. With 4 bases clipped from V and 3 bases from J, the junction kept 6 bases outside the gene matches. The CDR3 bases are TGTGCCAGCTCACAACTGGACAGGGGAGACTATGGCTACACCTTC. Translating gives CASSQLDRGDYGYTF.

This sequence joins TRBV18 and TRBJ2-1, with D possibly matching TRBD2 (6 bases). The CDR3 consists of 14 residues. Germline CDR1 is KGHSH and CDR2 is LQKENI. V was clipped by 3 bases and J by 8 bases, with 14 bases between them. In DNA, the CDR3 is TGTGCCAGCTCACCCGGGACTGCCCTTGATGAGCAGTTCTTC. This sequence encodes CASSPGTALDEQFF.

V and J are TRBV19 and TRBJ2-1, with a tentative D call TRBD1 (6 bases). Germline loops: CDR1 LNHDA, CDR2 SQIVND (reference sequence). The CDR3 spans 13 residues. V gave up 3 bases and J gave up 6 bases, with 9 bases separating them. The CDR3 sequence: CASSISRGNEQFF. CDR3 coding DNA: TGTGCCAGTAGTATTTCCAGGGGCAATGAGCAGTTCTTC.

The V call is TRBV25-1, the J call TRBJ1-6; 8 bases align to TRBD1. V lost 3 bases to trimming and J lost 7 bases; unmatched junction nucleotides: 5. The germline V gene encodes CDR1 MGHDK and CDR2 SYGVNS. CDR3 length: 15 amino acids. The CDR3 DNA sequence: TGTGCCAGCAGTGACCGACAGGGGTGGAATTCACCCCTCCACTTT. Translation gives CASSDRQGWNSPLHF.

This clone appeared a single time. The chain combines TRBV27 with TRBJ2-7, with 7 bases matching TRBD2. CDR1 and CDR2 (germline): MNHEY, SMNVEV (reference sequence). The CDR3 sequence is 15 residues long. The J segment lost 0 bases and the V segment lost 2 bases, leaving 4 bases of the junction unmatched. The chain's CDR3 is CASSLGLADSYEQYF. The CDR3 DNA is TGTGCCAGCAGTTTAGGGCTAGCGGACTCCTACGAGCAGTACTTC.

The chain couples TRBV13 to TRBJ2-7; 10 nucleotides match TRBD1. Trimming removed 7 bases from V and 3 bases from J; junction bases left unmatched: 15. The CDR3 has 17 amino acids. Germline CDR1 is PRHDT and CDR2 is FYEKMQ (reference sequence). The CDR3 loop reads CASTRTGGTGSGYEQYF. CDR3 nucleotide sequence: TGTGCCAGCACCCGGACAGGGGGAACAGGCAGTGGCTACGAGCAGTACTTC.

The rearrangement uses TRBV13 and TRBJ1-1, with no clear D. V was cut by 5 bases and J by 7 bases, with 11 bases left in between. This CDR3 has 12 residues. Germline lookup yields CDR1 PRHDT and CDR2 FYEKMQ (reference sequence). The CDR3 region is CASSVGRIEAFF. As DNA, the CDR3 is TGTGCCAGCAGCGTTGGGAGGATTGAAGCTTTCTTT.

CDR3 in DNA: TGTGCCAGCAGCCGGGACATCTTCTACGAGCAGTACTTC. Translating gives CASSRDIFYEQYF. The V call is TRBV9, the J call TRBJ2-7; D perhaps matches TRBD1 (6 bases). Looked up from germline, CDR1 is SGDLS and CDR2 is YYNGEE. This CDR3 has 13 residues. Trimming shortened V by 4 bases and J by 3 bases, and 11 bases separated the two germline ends.

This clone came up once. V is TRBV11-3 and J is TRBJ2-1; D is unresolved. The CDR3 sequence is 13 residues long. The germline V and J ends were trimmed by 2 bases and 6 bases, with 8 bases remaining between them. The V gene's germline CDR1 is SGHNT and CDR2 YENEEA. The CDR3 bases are TGTGCCAGCAGCTTACCTCTAGGCAATGAGCAGTTCTTC. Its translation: CASSLPLGNEQFF.

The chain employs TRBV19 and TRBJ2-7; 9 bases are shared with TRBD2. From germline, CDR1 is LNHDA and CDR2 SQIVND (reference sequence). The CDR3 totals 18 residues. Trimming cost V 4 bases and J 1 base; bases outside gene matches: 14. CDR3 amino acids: CASSKNSGSRTPSYEQYF. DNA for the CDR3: TGTGCCAGTAGTAAGAATAGCGGGAGCAGGACCCCTTCCTACGAGCAGTACTTC.

The CDR3 reads CATTWLAGSYEQYF. CDR3 in DNA: TGTGCCACAACGTGGCTAGCGGGATCCTACGAGCAGTACTTC. This rearrangement joins TRBV10-3 to TRBJ2-7; 9 bases line up with TRBD2. V was pared by 10 bases and J by 1 base, with 8 bases of the junction left unmatched. The CDR3 consists of 14 residues. Germline-derived CDR1 and CDR2 are ENHRY and SYGVKD.

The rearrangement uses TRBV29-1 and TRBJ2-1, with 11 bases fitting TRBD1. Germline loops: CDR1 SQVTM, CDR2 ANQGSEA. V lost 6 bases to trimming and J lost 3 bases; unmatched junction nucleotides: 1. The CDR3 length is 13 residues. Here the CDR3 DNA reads TGCAGCGTCGGGACAGGGGGCTACAATGAGCAGTTCTTC. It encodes CSVGTGGYNEQFF.

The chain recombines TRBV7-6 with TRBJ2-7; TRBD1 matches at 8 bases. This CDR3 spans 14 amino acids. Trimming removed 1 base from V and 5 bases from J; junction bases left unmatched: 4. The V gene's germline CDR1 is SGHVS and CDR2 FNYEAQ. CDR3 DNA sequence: TGTGCCAGCAGCTTAGGGACAGGGAAGAACGAGCAGTACTTC. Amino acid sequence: CASSLGTGKNEQYF. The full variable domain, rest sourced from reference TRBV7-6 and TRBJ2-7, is GAGVSQSPRYKVTKRGQDVALRCDPISGHVSLYWYRQALGQGPEFLTYFNYEAQQDKSGLPNDRFSAERPEGSISTLTIQRTEQRDSAMYRCASSLGTGKNEQYFGPGTRLTVT.

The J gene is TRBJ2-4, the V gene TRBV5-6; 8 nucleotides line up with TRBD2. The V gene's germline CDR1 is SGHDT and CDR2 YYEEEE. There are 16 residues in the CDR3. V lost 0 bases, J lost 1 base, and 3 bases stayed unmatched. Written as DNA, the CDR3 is TGTGCCAGCAGCTTGGGTTCGGGGGGGGCCAAAAACATTCAGTACTTC. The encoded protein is CASSLGSGGAKNIQYF.

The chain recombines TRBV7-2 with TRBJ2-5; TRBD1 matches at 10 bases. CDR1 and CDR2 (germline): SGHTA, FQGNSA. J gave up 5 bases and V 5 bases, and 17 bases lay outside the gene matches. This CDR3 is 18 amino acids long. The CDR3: CASSPTRSDRGRRETQYF. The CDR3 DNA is TGTGCCAGCAGCCCAACCCGTAGCGACAGGGGGCGCCGGGAGACCCAGTACTTC.

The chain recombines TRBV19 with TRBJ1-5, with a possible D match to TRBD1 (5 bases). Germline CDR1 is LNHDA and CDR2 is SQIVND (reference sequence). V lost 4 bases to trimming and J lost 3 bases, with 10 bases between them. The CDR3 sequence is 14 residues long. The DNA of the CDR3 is TGTGCCAGTAGTACAGACAGACTCAATCAGCCCCAGCATTTT. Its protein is CASSTDRLNQPQHF.

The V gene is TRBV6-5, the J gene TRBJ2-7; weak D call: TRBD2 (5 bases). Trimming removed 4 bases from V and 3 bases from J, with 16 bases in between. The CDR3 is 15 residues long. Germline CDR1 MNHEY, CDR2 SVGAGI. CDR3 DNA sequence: TGTGCCAGCAGTTTGGGAGACGTTCGGAGCTACGAGCAGTACTTC. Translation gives CASSLGDVRSYEQYF.

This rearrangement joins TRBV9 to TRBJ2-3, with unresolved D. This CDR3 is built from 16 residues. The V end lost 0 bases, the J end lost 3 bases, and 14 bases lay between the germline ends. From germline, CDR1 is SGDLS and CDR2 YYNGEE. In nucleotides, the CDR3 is TGTGCCAGCAGCGTAGGAGGAGCTTTAAGGACAGATACGCAGTATTTT. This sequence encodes CASSVGGALRTDTQYF.

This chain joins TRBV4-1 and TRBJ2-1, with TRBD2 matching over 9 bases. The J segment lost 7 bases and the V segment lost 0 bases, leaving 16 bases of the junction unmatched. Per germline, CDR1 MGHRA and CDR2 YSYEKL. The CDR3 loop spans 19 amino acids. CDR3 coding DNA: TGCGCCAGCAGCCAAGATGAGCTAGCGGGGAGGGCCTATAGGAATGAGCAGTTCTTC. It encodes CASSQDELAGRAYRNEQFF.

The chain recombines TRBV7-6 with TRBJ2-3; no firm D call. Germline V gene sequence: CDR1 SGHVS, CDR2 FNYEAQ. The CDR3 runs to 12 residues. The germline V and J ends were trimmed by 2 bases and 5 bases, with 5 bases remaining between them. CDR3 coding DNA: TGTGCCAGCAGCTTAAACGGAGATACGCAGTATTTT. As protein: CASSLNGDTQYF. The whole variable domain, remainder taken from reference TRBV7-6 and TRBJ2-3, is GAGVSQSPRYKVTKRGQDVALRCDPISGHVSLYWYRQALGQGPEFLTYFNYEAQQDKSGLPNDRFSAERPEGSISTLTIQRTEQRDSAMYRCASSLNGDTQYFGPGTRLTVL.